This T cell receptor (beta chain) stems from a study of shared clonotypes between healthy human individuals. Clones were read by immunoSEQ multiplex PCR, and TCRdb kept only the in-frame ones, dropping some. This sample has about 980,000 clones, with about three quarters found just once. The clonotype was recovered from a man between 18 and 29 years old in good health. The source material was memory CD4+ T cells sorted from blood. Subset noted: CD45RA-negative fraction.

The CDR3 loop reads CAIRGDSTYSPLHF. For the CDR3, the DNA is TGTGCCATTAGAGGGGACAGCACCTATTCACCCCTCCACTTT. This sequence joins TRBV10-3 and TRBJ1-6; 7 bases match TRBD1. The germline CDR1 and CDR2 sequences are ENHRY and SYGVKD. The J segment lost 8 bases and the V segment lost 9 bases, leaving 10 bases of the junction unmatched. This CDR3 comprises 14 residues.